This entry lists 22 T cell receptor beta chains sequenced from one sample in a study of T-cell memory formation after mild COVID-19. TCRdb redid the calling of the 5' RACE reads with MiXCR, one entry per CDR3 protein. The sample includes approximately 230,000 distinct CDR3 sequences, over 15% of them seen just once. The sequencing input was PBMCs or a T cell subset sorted from them (not recorded which). These TCRs come from a young man who had mild COVID-19 (a few samples of this study predate the infection). Cell type and time point are not known.

V gene TRBV7-9 combines with J gene TRBJ1-2; 7 bases agree with TRBD1. This CDR3 contains 13 residues. Germline CDR1 and CDR2: SEHNR and FQNEAQ (reference sequence). Trimming at V came to 3 bases and at J to 5 bases, leaving 3 bases not matched to a gene. The CDR3 DNA reads TGTGCCAGCAGCTTGACAGGGAAGTATGGCTACACCTTC. Encoded protein: CASSLTGKYGYTF. The full variable domain, its missing parts supplied by reference TRBV7-9 and TRBJ1-2, is DTGVSQNPRHKITKRGQNVTFRCDPISEHNRLYWYRQTLGQGPEFLTYFQNEAQLEKSRLLSDRFSAERPKGSFSTLEIQRTEQGDSAMYLCASSLTGKYGYTFGSGTRLTVV.

This clonotype has at least ten counts. The gene calls are TRBV7-6 and TRBJ2-3, with 10 positions matching TRBD2. V dropped 3 bases and J dropped 7; count of bases not matched to a gene: 7. The CDR3 consists of 15 residues. Germline-derived CDR1 and CDR2 are SGHVS and FNYEAQ. DNA of the CDR3: TGTGCCAGCAGCTTTTCAGCGGGGGGGCCAAATACGCAGTATTTT. Translating gives CASSFSAGGPNTQYF.

This clonotype was counted only a few times. The chain employs TRBV9 and TRBJ1-2, with TRBD1 matching over 7 bases. CDR3 size: 14 residues. Trimming took 4 bases from V and 3 from J; bases not matched to a gene: 6. Germline V gene sequence: CDR1 SGDLS, CDR2 YYNGEE. The CDR3 here is CASSSITGDYGYTF. CDR3 coding DNA: TGTGCCAGCAGCTCCATAACAGGGGACTATGGCTACACCTTC.

J is TRBJ1-6 and V is TRBV3-1, with 10 bases aligning to TRBD1. The length of the CDR3 is 15 residues. Germline trimming cut 4 bases from V and 8 bases from J; bases unmatched to any gene: 5. Germline V gives CDR1 LGHDT, CDR2 YNNKEL (reference sequence). The CDR3 region has the DNA TGTGCCAGCAGCCCGATGACAGGGGGCGATTCACCCCTCCACTTT. Translating it yields CASSPMTGGDSPLHF.

V and J are TRBV7-9 and TRBJ2-3; D is perhaps TRBD1 or TRBD2 (5 bases each). The CDR3 totals 11 residues. The germline V gene has CDR1 SEHNR and CDR2 FQNEAQ (reference sequence). V lost 11 bases and J lost 2, with 8 bases in between. The CDR3 DNA is TGTGCCGGGGGATACACAGATACGCAGTATTTT. Translation: CAGGYTDTQYF.

This clonotype was seen a few times. The chain is built from TRBV18 and TRBJ2-7; 11 nucleotides align to TRBD2. The CDR3 is made up of 16 amino acids. The V and J ends lost 3 bases and 7 bases, in that order; junction bases with no gene match: 11. In germline, CDR1 is KGHSH, CDR2 LQKENI. The chain's CDR3 is CASSPLASGGTGEQYF. The CDR3 bases are TGTGCCAGCTCACCCCTAGCTAGCGGGGGGACGGGTGAGCAGTACTTC. Supplemented by reference TRBV18 and TRBJ2-7, the full variable domain reads NAGVMQNPRHLVRRRGQEARLRCSPMKGHSHVYWYRQLPEEGLKFMVYLQKENIIDESGMPKERFSAEFPKEGPSILRIQQVVRGDSAAYFCASSPLASGGTGEQYFGPGTRLTVT.

This clonotype was observed a few times. This sequence joins TRBV5-1 and TRBJ2-5, with 12 nucleotides matching TRBD2. The CDR3 sequence is 18 residues long. Looked up from germline, CDR1 is SGHRS and CDR2 is YFSETQ. V was clipped by 0 bases and J by 2 bases; unmatched bases: 8. The CDR3 protein is CASSLGLAGAVGQETQYF. The CDR3 DNA reads as TGCGCCAGCAGCTTGGGACTAGCGGGGGCCGTAGGGCAAGAGACCCAGTACTTC.

This clonotype showed up just a few times. The chain uses TRBV23-1 and TRBJ1-1, with D hard to call. TRBV23-1 is reported as an ORF; its role is uncertain. Trimming pared 4 bases from V and 1 base from J, leaving 19 bases between. CDR3 length: 17 residues. The CDR3: CASSLDTPLGRNTEAFF. The CDR3 region has the DNA TGCGCCAGCAGTCTGGATACTCCTTTGGGTAGGAACACTGAAGCTTTCTTT.

There are a few counts of this clonotype. J is TRBJ2-2 and V is TRBV15, with unresolved D. Germline V gene sequence: CDR1 LNHNV, CDR2 YYDKDF (reference sequence). This CDR3 contains 13 residues. The germline V and J ends were trimmed by 0 bases and 3 bases, with 2 bases remaining between them. The CDR3 reads CATSRDHTGELFF. In nucleotides, the CDR3 is TGTGCCACCAGCAGAGATCACACCGGGGAGCTGTTTTTT. The variable domain in full, completed from reference TRBV15 and TRBJ2-2, reads DAMVIQNPRYQVTQFGKPVTLSCSQTLNHNVMYWYQQKSSQAPKLLFHYYDKDFNNEADTPDNFQSRRPNTSFCFLDIRSPGLGDTAMYLCATSRDHTGELFFGEGSRLTVL.

This clonotype was picked up many times. V gene TRBV5-4 combines with J gene TRBJ2-3; D is undetermined. Germline V lookup: CDR1 SGHNT, CDR2 YYREEE (reference sequence). Between the trimmed V and J ends, which lost 1 base and 2 bases, there was a span of 11 bases. The CDR3 consists of 15 residues. Here the CDR3 reads CASSLTPRTTDTQYF. CDR3 DNA sequence: TGTGCCAGCAGCTTGACGCCGAGAACCACAGATACGCAGTATTTT.

This clonotype showed up just a few times. The J gene is TRBJ2-1, the V gene TRBV28; 9 bases align to TRBD2. Germline V gene data show CDR1 as MDHEN and CDR2 as SYDVKM. Losses at the gene ends were 3 bases for V and 9 bases for J; bases not matched to a gene: 12. The CDR3 totals 16 residues. The CDR3 spells CASSFWLAGTESEQFF. As DNA, the CDR3 is TGTGCCAGCAGTTTTTGGCTAGCGGGGACGGAGTCTGAGCAGTTCTTC.

The sample holds a few counts of this clonotype. The chain links TRBV2 to TRBJ2-2; 9 bases match TRBD1. Germline V gives CDR1 SNHLY, CDR2 FYNNEI. J was trimmed by 4 bases and V by 3 bases; bases with no gene match: 3. This CDR3 is built from 15 residues. The CDR3 spells CASSEIQGATGELFF. The CDR3, as DNA: TGTGCCAGCAGTGAGATACAGGGGGCCACCGGGGAGCTGTTTTTT.

In its sample, this clonotype was seen a few times. The gene calls are TRBV3-1 and TRBJ1-4, with TRBD1 as a possible D gene (5 bases). The CDR3 consists of 12 residues. Trimming removed 4 bases at V and 14 bases at J, with 14 bases between. Germline V CDR1 and CDR2: LGHDT, YNNKEL (reference sequence). In DNA form, the CDR3 reads TGTGCCAGCAGCCCGGGGCGAGTGCGGCTGTTTTTT. Protein sequence: CASSPGRVRLFF.

This clonotype was picked up a small number of times. The chain links TRBV12-3 or TRBV12-4 to TRBJ2-2; D remains unclear. This CDR3 has 12 amino acids. Trimming removed 6 bases from V and 1 base from J, with 3 bases in between. In nucleotides, the CDR3 is TGTGCCAGCAGGAGGAACACCGGGGAGCTGTTTTTT. It encodes CASRRNTGELFF.

This clonotype turned up a few times. The chain recombines TRBV5-1 with TRBJ2-5; D call uncertain. CDR1 and CDR2 from the germline V gene are SGHRS and YFSETQ. Trimming removed 0 bases at V and 2 bases at J, with 14 bases between. The CDR3 is made up of 16 amino acids. CDR3 nucleotide sequence: TGCGCCAGCAGCTTGGCCCCCCCGATGGGGCAAGAGACCCAGTACTTC. This translates into CASSLAPPMGQETQYF.

Only a few counts were recorded for this clonotype. The V gene is TRBV5-1, the J gene TRBJ2-2; TRBD2 aligns across 13 bases. V lost 4 bases and J lost 4; bases outside the gene matches: 16. The germline gives CDR1 SGHRS, CDR2 YFSETQ. The CDR3 sequence is 20 residues long. CDR3 nucleotides: TGCGCCAGCAGCACCGGACTAGCGGGGGTTACCCTTTTCGGCACCGGGGAGCTGTTTTTT. Encoded protein: CASSTGLAGVTLFGTGELFF.

The V gene is TRBV4-3, the J gene TRBJ1-4, with no clear D. The CDR3 consists of 15 residues. Germline CDR1 LGHNA, CDR2 YSLEER. The V end was cut by 1 base, the J end by 8 bases, with 14 bases between. The CDR3 reads CASSQATVIEEKLFF. The DNA for the CDR3 is TGCGCCAGCAGCCAAGCCACGGTAATAGAGGAAAAACTGTTTTTT.

V is TRBV20-1 and J is TRBJ2-1, with D maybe TRBD2 (5 bases). The length of the CDR3 is 14 residues. Trimming cost V 6 bases and J 2 bases, with 14 bases left between them. CDR1 is DFQATT and CDR2 is SNEGSKA in the germline V gene (reference sequence). The CDR3 spells CSAAEPTTYNEQFF. The CDR3 nucleotides are TGCAGTGCGGCCGAGCCGACTACCTACAATGAGCAGTTCTTC.

This clonotype showed up just a few times. The genes are TRBV5-1 and TRBJ2-2, with 11 bases matching TRBD1. V gave up 4 bases and J gave up 5 bases; unmatched junction bases: 7. CDR1 and CDR2 (germline): SGHRS, YFSETQ. The CDR3 covers 16 residues. The CDR3 region is CASSPGTGGRTGELFF. The CDR3 coding sequence is TGCGCCAGCAGCCCCGGGACAGGGGGACGGACCGGGGAGCTGTTTTTT.

The V and J genes are TRBV20-1 and TRBJ1-1; possibly TRBD1 for D (5 bases). V was clipped by 5 bases and J by 3 bases, with 16 bases between them. This CDR3 has 14 residues. Germline V CDR1 and CDR2: DFQATT, SNEGSKA (reference sequence). This CDR3 reads CSAAPGGEDTEAFF. The DNA of the CDR3 is TGCAGTGCTGCCCCCGGGGGGGAGGACACTGAAGCTTTCTTT.

This clonotype was seen a few times. This chain uses TRBV7-9 with TRBJ2-2; D perhaps matches TRBD1 (5 bases). CDR3 length equals 17 residues. V was clipped by 5 bases and J by 1 base, with 17 bases between them. Germline V gene sequence: CDR1 SEHNR, CDR2 FQNEAQ (reference sequence). The CDR3 region is CASSPGPRRGNTGELFF. Written as DNA, the CDR3 is TGTGCCAGCAGCCCCGGGCCTCGAAGGGGGAACACCGGGGAGCTGTTTTTT.

This clonotype was detected only a few times. The V and J genes are TRBV7-2 and TRBJ1-5; D uncertain. Germline CDR1 and CDR2: SGHTA and FQGNSA. The CDR3 length is 13 residues. The germline V and J ends were trimmed by 3 bases and 4 bases, with 7 bases remaining between them. CDR3 nucleotides: TGTGCCAGCAGCTTTGTCCAAAATCAGCCCCAGCATTTT. It specifies CASSFVQNQPQHF.